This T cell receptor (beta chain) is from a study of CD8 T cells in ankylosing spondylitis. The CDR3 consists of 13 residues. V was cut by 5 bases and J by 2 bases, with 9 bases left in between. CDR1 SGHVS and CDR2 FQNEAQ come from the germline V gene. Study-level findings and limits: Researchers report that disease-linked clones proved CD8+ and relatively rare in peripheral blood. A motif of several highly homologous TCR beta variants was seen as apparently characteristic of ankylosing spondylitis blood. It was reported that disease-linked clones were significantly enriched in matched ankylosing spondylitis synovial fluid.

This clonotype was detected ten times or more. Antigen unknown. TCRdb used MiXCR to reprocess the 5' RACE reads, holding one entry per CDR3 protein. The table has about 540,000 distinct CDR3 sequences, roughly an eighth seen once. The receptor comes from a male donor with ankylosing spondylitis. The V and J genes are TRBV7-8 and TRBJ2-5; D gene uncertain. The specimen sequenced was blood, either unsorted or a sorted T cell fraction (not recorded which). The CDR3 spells CASSPRVQETQYF. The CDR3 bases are TGTGCCAGCAGCCCTCGGGTTCAAGAGACCCAGTACTTC.